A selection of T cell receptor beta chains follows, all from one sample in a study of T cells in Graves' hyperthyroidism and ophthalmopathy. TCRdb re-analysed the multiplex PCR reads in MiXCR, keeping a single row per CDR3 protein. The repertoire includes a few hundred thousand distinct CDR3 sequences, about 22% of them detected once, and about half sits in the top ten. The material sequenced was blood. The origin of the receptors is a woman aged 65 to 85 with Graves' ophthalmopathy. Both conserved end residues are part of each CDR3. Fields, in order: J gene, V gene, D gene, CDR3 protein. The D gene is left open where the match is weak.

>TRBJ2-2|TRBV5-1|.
CASSVLAESTGELVF
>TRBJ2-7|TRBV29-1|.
CSVGRDEQYF
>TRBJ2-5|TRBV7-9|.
CASSHGGTETQYF
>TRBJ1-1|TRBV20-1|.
CSLDAKRRNTEAFF
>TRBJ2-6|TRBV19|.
CASSILGAGGANVLTF
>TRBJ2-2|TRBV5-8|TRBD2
CASSTGGAYTGELFF
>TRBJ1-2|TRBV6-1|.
CASKLTWGTYGYTF
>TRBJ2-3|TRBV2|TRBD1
CASSEYRGRTDTQYF
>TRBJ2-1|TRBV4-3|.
CASSQDRGFNEQFF
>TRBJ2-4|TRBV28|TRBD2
CASSLPLAGVAKNTQYF
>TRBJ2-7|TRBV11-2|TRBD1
CASSLVRTGSYEQYF
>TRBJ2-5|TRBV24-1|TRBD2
CATSDPTSGKETQYF
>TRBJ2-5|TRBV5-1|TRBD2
CASADSGRYQETQYF
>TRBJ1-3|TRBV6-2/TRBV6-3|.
CASSYSTEAPGNTIYF
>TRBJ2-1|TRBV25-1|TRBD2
CASSDPGTSGSIRNNEQFF
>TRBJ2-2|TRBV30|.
CAWKVGIGNSGELFF
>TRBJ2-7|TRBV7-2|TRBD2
CASRPGPGLVTYEQYF
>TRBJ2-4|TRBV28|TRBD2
CASSPSGVAKNIQYF
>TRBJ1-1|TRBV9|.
CASSVETGFSEAFF
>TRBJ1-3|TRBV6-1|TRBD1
CASSSTGVLGNTIYF
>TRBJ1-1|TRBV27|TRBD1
CASSLNRGHRNTEAFF
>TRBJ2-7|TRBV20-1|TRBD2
CSALDTSGPSYEQYF
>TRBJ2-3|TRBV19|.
CASRSSPTDTQYF
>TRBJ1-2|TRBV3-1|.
CASSQRGYGYTF
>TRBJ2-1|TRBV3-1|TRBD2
CASSLGLAGREFF
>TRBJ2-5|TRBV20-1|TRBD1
CNASLGQTQETQYF
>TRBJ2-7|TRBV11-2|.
CASSPRTIGEQYF
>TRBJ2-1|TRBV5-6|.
CASSLATGREQFF
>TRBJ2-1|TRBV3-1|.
CASKEGPPLVHNEQFF
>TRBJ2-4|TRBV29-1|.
CSVETGVNTIQYF
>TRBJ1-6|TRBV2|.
CASSYEGVRDSPLHF
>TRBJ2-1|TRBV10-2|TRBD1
CASSVGTGFYNEQFF
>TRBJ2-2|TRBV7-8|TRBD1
CASSNTGTVGTGELFF
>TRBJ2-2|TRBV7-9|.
CASSLKGANTGELFF
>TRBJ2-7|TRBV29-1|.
CSVSHSLLYEQYF
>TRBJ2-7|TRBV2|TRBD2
CASSASGRTPYEQYF
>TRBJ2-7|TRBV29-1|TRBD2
CSVEPSGNSYEQYF
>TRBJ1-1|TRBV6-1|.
CASTIPRGGSNTEAFF
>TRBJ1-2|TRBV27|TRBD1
CASRSDSGAGGNYGYTF
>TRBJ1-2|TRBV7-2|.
CASSSPHSFDGYTF
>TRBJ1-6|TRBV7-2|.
CASSLTRTLNSPLHF
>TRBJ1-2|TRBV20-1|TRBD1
CSAKQGYGYTF
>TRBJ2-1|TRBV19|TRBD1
CASRIIGTGGLNEQFF